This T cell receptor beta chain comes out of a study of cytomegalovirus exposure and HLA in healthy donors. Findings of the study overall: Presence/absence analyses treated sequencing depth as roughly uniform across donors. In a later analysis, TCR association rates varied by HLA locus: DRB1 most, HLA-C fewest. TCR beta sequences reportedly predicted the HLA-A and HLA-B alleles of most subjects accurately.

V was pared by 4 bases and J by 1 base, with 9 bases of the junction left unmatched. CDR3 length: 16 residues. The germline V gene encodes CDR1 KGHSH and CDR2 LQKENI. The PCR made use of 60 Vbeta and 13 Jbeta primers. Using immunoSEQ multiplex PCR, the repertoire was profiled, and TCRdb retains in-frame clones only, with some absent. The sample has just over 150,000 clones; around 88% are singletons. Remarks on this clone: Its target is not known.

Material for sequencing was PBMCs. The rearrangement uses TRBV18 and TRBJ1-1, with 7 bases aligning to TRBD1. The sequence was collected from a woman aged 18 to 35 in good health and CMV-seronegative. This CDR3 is CASSLRTGLTNTEAFF. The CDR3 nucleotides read TGTGCCAGCTCACTAAGGACAGGACTGACGAACACTGAAGCTTTCTTT. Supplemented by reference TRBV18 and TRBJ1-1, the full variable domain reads NAGVMQNPRHLVRRRGQEARLRCSPMKGHSHVYWYRQLPEEGLKFMVYLQKENIIDESGMPKERFSAEFPKEGPSILRIQQVVRGDSAAYFCASSLRTGLTNTEAFFGQGTRLTVV.